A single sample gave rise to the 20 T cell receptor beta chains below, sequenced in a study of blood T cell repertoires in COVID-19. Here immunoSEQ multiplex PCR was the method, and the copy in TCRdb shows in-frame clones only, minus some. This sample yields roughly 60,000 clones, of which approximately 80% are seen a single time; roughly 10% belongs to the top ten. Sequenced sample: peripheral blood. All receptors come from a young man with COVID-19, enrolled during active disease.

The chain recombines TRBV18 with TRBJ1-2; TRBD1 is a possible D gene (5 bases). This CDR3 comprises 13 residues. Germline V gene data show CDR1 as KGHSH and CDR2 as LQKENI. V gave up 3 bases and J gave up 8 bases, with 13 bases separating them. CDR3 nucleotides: TGTGCCAGCTCACCGGAGGAGGGACGAGGCTACACCTTC. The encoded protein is CASSPEEGRGYTF.

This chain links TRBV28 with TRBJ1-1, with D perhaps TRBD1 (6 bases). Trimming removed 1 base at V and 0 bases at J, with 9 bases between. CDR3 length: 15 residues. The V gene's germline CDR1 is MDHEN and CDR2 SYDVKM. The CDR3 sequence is CASSLFQGMNTEAFF. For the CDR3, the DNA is TGTGCCAGCAGTTTATTTCAGGGGATGAACACTGAAGCTTTCTTT.

The CDR3 DNA follows: TGTGCCAGCAGCGTAGGCGGGGTTTGGGCTAGCACAGATACGCAGTATTTT. It specifies CASSVGGVWASTDTQYF. The V call is TRBV9, the J call TRBJ2-3; a weak D match, TRBD2 (6 bases). V lost 0 bases and J 0 bases, leaving 14 bases between the germline ends. The CDR3 extends over 17 amino acids. Germline assignment: CDR1 SGDLS and CDR2 YYNGEE.

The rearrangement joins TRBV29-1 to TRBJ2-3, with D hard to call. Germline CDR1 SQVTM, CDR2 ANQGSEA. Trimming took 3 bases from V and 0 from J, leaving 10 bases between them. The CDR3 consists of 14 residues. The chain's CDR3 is CSVELSGSTDTQYF. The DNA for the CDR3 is TGCAGCGTTGAGTTGTCAGGTAGCACAGATACGCAGTATTTT.

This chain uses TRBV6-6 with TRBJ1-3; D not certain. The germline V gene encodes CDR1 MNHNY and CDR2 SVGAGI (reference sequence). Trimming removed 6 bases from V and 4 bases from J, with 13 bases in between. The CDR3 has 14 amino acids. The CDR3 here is CASRTGSSGNTIYF. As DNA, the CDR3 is TGTGCCAGCAGGACTGGGAGCTCCGGAAACACCATATATTTT.

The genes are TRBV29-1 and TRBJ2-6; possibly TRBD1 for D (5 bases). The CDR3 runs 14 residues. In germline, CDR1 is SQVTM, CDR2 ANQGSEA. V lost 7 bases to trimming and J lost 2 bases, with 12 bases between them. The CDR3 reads CSALPGTGANVLTF. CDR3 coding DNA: TGCAGCGCCCTCCCAGGGACTGGGGCCAACGTCCTGACTTTC.

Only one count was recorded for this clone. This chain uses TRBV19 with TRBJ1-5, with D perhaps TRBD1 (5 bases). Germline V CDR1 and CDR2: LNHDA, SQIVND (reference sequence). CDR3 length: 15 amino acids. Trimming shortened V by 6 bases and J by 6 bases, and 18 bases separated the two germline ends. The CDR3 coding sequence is TGTGCCAGTAGGTCCCAAGGAGGGGAAGGTCAGCCCCAGCATTTT. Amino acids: CASRSQGGEGQPQHF.

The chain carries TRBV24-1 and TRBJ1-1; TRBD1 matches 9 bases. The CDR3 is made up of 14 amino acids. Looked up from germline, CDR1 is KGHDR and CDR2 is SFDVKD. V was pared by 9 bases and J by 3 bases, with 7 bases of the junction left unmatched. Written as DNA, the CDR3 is TGTGCCACCCGTCCCGGGACAGGGTACACTGAAGCTTTCTTT. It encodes CATRPGTGYTEAFF.

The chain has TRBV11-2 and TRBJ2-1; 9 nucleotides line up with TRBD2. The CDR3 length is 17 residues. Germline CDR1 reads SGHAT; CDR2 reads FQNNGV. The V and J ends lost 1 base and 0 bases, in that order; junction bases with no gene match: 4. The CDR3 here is CASSLVSGSVSYNEQFF. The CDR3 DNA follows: TGTGCCAGCAGCTTAGTTAGCGGGAGTGTCTCCTACAATGAGCAGTTCTTC.

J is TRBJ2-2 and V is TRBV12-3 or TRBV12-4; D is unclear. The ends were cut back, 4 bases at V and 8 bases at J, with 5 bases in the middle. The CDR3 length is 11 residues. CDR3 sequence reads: CASSSRGELFF. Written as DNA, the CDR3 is TGTGCCAGCAGTTCCCGGGGGGAGCTGTTTTTT.

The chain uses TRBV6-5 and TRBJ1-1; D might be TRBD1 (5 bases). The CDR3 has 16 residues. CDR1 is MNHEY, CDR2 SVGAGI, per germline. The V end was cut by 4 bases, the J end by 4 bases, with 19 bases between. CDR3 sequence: CASSSSRGASRTEAFF. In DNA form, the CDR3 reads TGTGCCAGCAGTTCGTCGCGGGGCGCGTCCCGCACTGAAGCTTTCTTT.

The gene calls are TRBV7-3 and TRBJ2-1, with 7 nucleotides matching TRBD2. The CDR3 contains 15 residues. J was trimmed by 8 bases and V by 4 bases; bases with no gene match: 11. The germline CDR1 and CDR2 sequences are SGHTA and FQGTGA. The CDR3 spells CASSSPGLYLDEQFF. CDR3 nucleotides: TGTGCCAGCAGCTCGCCGGGACTATATCTGGATGAGCAGTTCTTC.

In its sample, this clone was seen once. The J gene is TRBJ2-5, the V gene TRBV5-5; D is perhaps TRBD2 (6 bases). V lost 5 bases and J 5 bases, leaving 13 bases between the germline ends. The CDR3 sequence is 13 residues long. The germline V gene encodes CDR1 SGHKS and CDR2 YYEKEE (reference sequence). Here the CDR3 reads CASRAGGSETQYF. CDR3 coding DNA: TGTGCCAGCAGGGCCGGAGGGTCGGAGACCCAGTACTTC.

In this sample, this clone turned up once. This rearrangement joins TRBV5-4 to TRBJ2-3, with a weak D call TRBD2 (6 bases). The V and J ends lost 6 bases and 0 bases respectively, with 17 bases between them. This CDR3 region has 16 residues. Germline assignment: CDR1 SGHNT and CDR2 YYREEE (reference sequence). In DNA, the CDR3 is TGTGCCAGCACCCACGGGATAGCGGATAGCACAGATACGCAGTATTTT. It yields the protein CASTHGIADSTDTQYF.

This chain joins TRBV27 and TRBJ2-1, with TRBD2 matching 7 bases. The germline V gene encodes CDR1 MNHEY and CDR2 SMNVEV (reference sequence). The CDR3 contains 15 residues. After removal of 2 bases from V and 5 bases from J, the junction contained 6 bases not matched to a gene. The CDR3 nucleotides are TGTGCCAGCAGTTTACGAGCGGGATCTCACAATGAGCAGTTCTTC. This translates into CASSLRAGSHNEQFF.

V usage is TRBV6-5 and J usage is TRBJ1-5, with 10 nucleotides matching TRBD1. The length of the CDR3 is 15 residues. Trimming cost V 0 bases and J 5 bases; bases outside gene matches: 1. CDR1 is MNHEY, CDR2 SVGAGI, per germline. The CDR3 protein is CASSYSGTGDQPQHF. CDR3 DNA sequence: TGTGCCAGCAGTTACTCTGGGACAGGGGATCAGCCCCAGCATTTT.

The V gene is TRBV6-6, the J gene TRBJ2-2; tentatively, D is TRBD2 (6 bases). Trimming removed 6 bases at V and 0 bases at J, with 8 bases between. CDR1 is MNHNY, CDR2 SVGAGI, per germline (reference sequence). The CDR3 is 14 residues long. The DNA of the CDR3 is TGTGCCAGCAGGGGGGACTCGAACACCGGGGAGCTGTTTTTT. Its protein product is CASRGDSNTGELFF.

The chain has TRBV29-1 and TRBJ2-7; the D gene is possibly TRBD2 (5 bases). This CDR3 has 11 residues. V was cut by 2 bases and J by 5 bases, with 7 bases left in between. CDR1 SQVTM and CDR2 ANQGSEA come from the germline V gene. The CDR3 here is CSVESGDEQYF. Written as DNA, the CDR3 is TGCAGCGTTGAATCCGGGGACGAGCAGTACTTC.

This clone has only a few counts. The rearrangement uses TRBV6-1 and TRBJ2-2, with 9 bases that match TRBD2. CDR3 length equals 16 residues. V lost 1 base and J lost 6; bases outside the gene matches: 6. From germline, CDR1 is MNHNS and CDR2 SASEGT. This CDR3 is CASSEVPIAGAGELFF. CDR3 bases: TGTGCCAGCAGTGAAGTCCCGATAGCGGGAGCCGGGGAGCTGTTTTTT.

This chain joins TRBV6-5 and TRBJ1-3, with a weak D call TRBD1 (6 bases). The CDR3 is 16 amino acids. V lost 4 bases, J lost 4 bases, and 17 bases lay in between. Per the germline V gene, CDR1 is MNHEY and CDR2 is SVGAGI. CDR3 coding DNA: TGTGCCAGCAGTTCCACCACGGACAGCGTGGGAAACACCATATATTTT. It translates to CASSSTTDSVGNTIYF.